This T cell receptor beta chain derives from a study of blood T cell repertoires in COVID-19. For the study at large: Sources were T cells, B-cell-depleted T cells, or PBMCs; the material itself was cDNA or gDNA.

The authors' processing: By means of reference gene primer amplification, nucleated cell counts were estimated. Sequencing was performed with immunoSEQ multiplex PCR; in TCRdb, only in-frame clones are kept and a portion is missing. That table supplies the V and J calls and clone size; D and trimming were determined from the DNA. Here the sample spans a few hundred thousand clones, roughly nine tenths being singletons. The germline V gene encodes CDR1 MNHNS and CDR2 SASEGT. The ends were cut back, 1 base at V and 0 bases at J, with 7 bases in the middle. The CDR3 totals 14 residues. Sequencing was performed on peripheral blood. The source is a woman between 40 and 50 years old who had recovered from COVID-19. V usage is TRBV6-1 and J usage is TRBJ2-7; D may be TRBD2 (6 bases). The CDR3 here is CASSEVGGSYEQYF. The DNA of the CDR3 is TGTGCCAGCAGTGAAGTGGGGGGCTCCTACGAGCAGTACTTC.